What follows is one T cell receptor (beta chain) and its context. This sample was included in a study of blood T cell repertoires in COVID-19. Study details: COVID-19 samples from acute and convalescent phases originated in the United States, Italy and Spain. T cells, B-cell-depleted T cells, or PBMCs provided the cDNA or gDNA that served as material.

Clinical history as reported by participants underpinned cohort assignment. Study processing details: Reference gene primers were amplified, and this amplification served to estimate nucleated cell counts. Clones were read by immunoSEQ multiplex PCR, and TCRdb kept only the in-frame ones, dropping some. For V, J and clone size, that table is used; D and trimming come from the DNA. The repertoire holds 350,000 or so clones, with approximately 92% as singletons. Germline V lookup: CDR1 MDHEN, CDR2 SYDVKM. The CDR3 contains 16 residues. Trimming left V 7 bases short and J 2 bases short, with 20 bases between.

Material for sequencing was PBMCs or T cells enriched from blood (not recorded which). The receptor comes from a woman younger than 45 who had recovered from COVID-19. This chain uses TRBV28 with TRBJ1-1, with D possibly TRBD1 on 6 matching bases. The CDR3 is CASKTGGQGPNTEAFF. The CDR3 region has the DNA TGTGCCAGCAAGACGGGGGGCCAGGGCCCAAACACTGAAGCTTTCTTT.